This T cell receptor beta chain was found in a study of PD-1 blockade in classical Hodgkin lymphoma. Some clones are missing from TCRdb's copy, which holds only in-frame ones; the method was immunoSEQ multiplex PCR. This repertoire shows 25,000 to 35,000 clones, about 71% found once; its top ten account for over 2.5%. Points from the study as a whole: Compared with baseline, CD4+ but not CD8+ TCR diversity had risen significantly by C4D1. The diversity seen at baseline in complete responders resembled that of newly diagnosed patients.

Between the trimmed V and J ends, which lost 0 bases and 0 bases, there was a span of 11 bases. The V gene's germline CDR1 is SGHRS and CDR2 YFSETQ. CDR3 length equals 16 residues. About this clone itself: Its antigen is not known.

Each patient relapsed following autologous stem cell transplantation, and prior brentuximab vedotin exposure differed. The V gene is TRBV5-1, the J gene TRBJ2-3, with a possible D match to TRBD2 (6 bases). The sequences come from peripheral blood mononuclear cells (PBMCs), collected before the second cycle of nivolumab. This sequence was found in a human donor with classical Hodgkin lymphoma. DNA of the CDR3: TGCGCCAGCAGCTTGGTGGGGGGACCTAGCACAGATACGCAGTATTTT. Residues: CASSLVGGPSTDTQYF.